Presented here are 8 T cell receptor beta chains from one specimen sequenced in a study of T-cell reconstitution after alpha-beta-depleted transplantation in children. Unique molecular identifiers were incorporated during preparation of the TCRbeta library. TCRdb re-called the PCR reads with MiXCR, one entry per CDR3 protein. The sample carries about 350,000 distinct CDR3 sequences, about 14% recorded once. Sequencing was performed on PBMCs, taken from the stem cell graft. The receptors were gathered from a human donor who donated a stem cell graft to a child with Fanconi anemia.

This clonotype showed up just a few times. This chain connects TRBV4-3 to TRBJ1-2; D remains unclear. Deletions cut 4 bases from V and 2 bases from J, with 8 bases between. The germline gives CDR1 LGHNA, CDR2 YSLEER. CDR3 size: 13 residues. The CDR3 region has the DNA TGCGCCAGCAGCCCTGGTTTAAACTATGGCTACACCTTC. Residues: CASSPGLNYGYTF.

In this sample, this clonotype turned up a few times. DNA of the CDR3: TGCAGCGTTGAAGGCCCCATAGCGGGGGCGTTCATTGAGCAGTTCTTC. It codes for CSVEGPIAGAFIEQFF. The chain carries TRBV29-1 and TRBJ2-1; TRBD2 aligns across 9 bases. The CDR3 has 16 residues. After removal of 1 base from V and 9 bases from J, the junction contained 13 bases not matched to a gene. CDR1 is SQVTM, CDR2 ANQGSEA, per germline.

V usage is TRBV11-2 and J usage is TRBJ2-2; maybe TRBD1 (5 bases). CDR1 is SGHAT, CDR2 FQNNGV, per germline. The V end was cut by 2 bases, the J end by 5 bases, with 24 bases between. The length of the CDR3 is 19 residues. CDR3 nucleotide sequence: TGTGCCAGCAGCTTATACCCCTACCGACAGCAACTGAAGACCGGGGAGCTGTTTTTT. Protein product: CASSLYPYRQQLKTGELFF.

CDR3 DNA sequence: TGCGCCAGCAGCTTTGAAGACTATGGCTACACCTTC. Amino acid sequence: CASSFEDYGYTF. The chain is built from TRBV5-1 and TRBJ1-2, with no clear D. The V end lost 2 bases, the J end lost 3 bases, and 5 bases lay between the germline ends. The CDR3 contains 12 residues. Germline loops: CDR1 SGHRS, CDR2 YFSETQ.

This clonotype was seen a handful of times. This sequence joins TRBV27 and TRBJ2-3; the D is unclear. The V gene lost 4 bases and the J gene lost 3 bases, with 8 bases spanning the gap. The CDR3 has 13 amino acids. CDR1 is MNHEY, CDR2 SMNVEV, per germline (reference sequence). Here the CDR3 reads CASSSSMTDTQYF. The CDR3, as DNA: TGTGCCAGCAGTTCCTCAATGACAGATACGCAGTATTTT.

The chain is built from TRBV6-2 or TRBV6-3 and TRBJ2-3; maybe TRBD2 (6 bases). This CDR3 contains 21 residues. CDR1 MNHEY and CDR2 SVGEGT come from the germline V gene. V was cut by 3 bases and J by 1 base, with 29 bases left in between. This chain's CDR3 is CASSYRSRRGTNPTRTDTQYF. CDR3 in DNA: TGTGCCAGCAGTTATAGGAGTCGGAGGGGCACCAATCCTACTCGCACAGATACGCAGTATTTT.

V is TRBV5-1 and J is TRBJ2-3; possibly TRBD2 for D (7 bases). Germline values: CDR1 SGHRS, CDR2 YFSETQ. Trimming cost V 0 bases and J 3 bases, with 14 bases left between them. This CDR3 has 16 residues. As DNA, the CDR3 is TGCGCCAGCAGCTTGGTGAGGGGGGGCACGACAGATACGCAGTATTTT. As protein: CASSLVRGGTTDTQYF.

This chain links TRBV10-3 with TRBJ2-5; D is uncertain. CDR3 length: 13 residues. Germline-derived CDR1 and CDR2 are ENHRY and SYGVKD. V shed 1 base and J shed 4 bases, with 7 bases lying between them. The CDR3 here is CAISEWAGETQYF. The DNA of the CDR3 is TGTGCCATCAGTGAGTGGGCAGGAGAGACCCAGTACTTC.